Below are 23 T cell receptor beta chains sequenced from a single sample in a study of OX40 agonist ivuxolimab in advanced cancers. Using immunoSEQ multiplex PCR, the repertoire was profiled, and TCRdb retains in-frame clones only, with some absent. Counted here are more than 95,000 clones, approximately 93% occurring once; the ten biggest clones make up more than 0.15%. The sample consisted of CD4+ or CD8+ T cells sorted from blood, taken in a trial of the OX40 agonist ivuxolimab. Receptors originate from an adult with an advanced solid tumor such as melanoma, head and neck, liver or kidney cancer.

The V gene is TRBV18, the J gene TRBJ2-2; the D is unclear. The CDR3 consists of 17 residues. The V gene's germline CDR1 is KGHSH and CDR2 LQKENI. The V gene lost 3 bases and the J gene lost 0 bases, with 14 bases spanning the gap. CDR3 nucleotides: TGTGCCAGCTCACCCAAAACCCAGTTCGCGAACACCGGGGAGCTGTTTTTT. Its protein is CASSPKTQFANTGELFF.

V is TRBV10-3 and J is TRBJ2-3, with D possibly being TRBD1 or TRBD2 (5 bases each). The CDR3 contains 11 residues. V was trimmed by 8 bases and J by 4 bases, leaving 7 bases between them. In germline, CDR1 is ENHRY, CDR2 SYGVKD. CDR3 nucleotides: TGTGCCATCTTGGGGGCAGATACGCAGTATTTT. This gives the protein CAILGADTQYF.

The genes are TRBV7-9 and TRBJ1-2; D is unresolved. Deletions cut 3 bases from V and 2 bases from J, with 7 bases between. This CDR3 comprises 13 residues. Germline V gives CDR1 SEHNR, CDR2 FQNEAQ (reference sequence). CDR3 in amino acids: CASSFGQNYGYTF. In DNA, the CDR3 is TGTGCCAGCAGCTTCGGTCAGAACTATGGCTACACCTTC.

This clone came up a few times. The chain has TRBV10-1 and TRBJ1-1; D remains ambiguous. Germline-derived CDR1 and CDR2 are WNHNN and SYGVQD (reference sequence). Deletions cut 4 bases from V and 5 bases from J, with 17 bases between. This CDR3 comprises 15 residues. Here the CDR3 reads CASSGGKKAGTEAFF. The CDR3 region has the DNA TGCGCCAGCAGTGGAGGAAAAAAGGCCGGGACTGAAGCTTTCTTT.

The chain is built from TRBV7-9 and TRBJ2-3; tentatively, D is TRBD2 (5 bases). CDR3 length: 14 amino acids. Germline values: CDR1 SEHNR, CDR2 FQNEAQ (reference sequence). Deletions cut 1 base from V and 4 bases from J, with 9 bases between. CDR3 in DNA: TGTGCCAGCAGCTTAGTTGGGAGCGCAGATACGCAGTATTTT. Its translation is CASSLVGSADTQYF.

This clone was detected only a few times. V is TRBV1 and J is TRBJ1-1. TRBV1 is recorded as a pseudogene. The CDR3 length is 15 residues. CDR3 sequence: CTSSQDHHKDTEAFF. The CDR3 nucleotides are TGCACCAGCAGCCAAGATCACCATAAGGACACTGAAGCTTTCTTT.

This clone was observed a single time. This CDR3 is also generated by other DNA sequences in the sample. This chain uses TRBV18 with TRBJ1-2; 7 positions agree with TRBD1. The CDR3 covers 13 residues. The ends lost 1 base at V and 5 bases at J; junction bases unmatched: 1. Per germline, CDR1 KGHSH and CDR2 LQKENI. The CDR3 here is CASSPQGAYGYTF. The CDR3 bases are TGTGCCAGCTCACCACAGGGGGCTTATGGCTACACCTTC.

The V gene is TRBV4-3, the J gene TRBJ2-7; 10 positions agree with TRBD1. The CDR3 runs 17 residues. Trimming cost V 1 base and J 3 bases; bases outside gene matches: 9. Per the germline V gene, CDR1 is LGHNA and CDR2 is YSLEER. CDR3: CASSQVSGTGAIYEQYF. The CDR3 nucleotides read TGCGCCAGCAGCCAAGTGTCCGGGACAGGGGCTATCTACGAGCAGTACTTC.

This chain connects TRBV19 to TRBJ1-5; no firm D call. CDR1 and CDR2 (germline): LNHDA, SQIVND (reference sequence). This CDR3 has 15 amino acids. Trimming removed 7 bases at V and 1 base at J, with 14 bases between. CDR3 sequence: CASTPGSVSNQPQHF. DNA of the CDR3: TGTGCCAGTACCCCCGGCAGCGTGAGCAATCAGCCCCAGCATTTT.

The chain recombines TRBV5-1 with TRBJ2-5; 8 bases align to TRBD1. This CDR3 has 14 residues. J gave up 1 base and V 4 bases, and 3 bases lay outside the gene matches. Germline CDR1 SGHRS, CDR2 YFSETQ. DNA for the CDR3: TGCGCCAGCAGCAGGACAGGGTTCCAAGAGACCCAGTACTTC. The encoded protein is CASSRTGFQETQYF.

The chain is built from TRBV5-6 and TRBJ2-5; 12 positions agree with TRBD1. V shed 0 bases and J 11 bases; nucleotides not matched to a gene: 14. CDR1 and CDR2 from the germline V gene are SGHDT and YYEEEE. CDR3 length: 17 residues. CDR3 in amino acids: CASSLEVLGQGAREQYF. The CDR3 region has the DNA TGTGCCAGCAGCTTGGAAGTTCTGGGACAGGGGGCACGGGAGCAGTACTTC.

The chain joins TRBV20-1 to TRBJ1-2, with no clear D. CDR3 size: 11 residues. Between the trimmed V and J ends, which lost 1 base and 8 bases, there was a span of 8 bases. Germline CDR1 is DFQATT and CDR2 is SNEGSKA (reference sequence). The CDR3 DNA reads TGCAGTGCTAGAGTTGAGGGAGGCTACACCTTC. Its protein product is CSARVEGGYTF.

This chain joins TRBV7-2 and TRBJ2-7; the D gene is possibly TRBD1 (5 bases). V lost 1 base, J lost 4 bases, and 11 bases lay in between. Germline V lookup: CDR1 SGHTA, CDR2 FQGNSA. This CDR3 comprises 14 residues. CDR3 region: CASSLGGSEYEQYF. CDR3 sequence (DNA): TGTGCCAGCAGCTTAGGGGGCAGCGAGTACGAGCAGTACTTC.

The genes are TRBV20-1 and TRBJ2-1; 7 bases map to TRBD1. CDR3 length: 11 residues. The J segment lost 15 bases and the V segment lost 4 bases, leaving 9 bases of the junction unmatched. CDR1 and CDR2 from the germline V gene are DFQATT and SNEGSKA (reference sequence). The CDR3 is CSATEGARRFF. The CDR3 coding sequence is TGCAGTGCTACAGAGGGGGCGCGACGGTTCTTC.

The CDR3 bases are TGCGCCAGCAGCTTGTACTTCGGGGGCACAGATACGCAGTATTTT. Its protein is CASSLYFGGTDTQYF. The chain couples TRBV5-1 to TRBJ2-3; TRBD2 might be the D (5 bases). CDR3 length: 15 residues. With 1 base removed from V and 1 base from J, the gap between germline ends came to 10 bases. Germline CDR1 SGHRS, CDR2 YFSETQ.

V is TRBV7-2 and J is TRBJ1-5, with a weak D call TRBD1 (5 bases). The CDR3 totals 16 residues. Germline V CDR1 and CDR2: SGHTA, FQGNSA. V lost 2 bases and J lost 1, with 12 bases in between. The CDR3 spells CASSLSTGGSNQPQHF. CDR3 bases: TGTGCCAGCAGCTTATCAACAGGAGGAAGCAATCAGCCCCAGCATTTT.

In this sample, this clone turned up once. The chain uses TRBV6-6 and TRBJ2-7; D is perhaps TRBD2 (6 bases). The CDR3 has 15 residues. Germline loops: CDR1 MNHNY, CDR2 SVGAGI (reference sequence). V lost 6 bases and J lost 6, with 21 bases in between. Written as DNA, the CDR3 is TGTGCCAGCAGCCCCACCGGACGGGGACTGGGCGAGCAGTACTTC. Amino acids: CASSPTGRGLGEQYF.

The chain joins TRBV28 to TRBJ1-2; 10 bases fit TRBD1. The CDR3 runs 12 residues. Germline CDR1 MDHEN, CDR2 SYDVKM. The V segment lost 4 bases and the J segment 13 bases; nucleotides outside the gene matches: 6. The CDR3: CASSSGQGPPTF. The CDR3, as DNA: TGTGCCAGCAGTTCGGGACAGGGGCCTCCCACCTTC.

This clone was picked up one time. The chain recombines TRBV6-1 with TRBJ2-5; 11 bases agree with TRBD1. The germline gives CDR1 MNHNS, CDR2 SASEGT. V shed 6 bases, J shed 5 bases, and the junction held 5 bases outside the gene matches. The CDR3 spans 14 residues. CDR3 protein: CASRWTGGDETQYF. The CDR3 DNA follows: TGTGCCAGCAGATGGACAGGGGGCGATGAGACCCAGTACTTC.

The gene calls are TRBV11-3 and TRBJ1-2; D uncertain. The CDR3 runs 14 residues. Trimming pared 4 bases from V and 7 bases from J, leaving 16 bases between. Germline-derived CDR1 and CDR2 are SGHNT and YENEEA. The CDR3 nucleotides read TGTGCCAGCAGCTCCAGCCCAGACGGTGCTGGCTACACCTTC. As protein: CASSSSPDGAGYTF. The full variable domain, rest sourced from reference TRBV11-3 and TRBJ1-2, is EAGVVQSPRYKIIEKKQPVAFWCNPISGHNTLYWYLQNLGQGPELLIRYENEEAVDDSQLPKDRFSAERLKGVDSTLKIQPAELGDSAVYLCASSSSPDGAGYTFGSGTRLTVV.

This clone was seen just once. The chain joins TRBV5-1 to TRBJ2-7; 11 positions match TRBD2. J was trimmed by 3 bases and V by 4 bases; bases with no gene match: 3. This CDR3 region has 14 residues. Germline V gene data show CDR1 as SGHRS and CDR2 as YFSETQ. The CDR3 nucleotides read TGCGCCAGCAGCCAGACTAGCGGGGTCTACGAGCAGTACTTC. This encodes CASSQTSGVYEQYF.

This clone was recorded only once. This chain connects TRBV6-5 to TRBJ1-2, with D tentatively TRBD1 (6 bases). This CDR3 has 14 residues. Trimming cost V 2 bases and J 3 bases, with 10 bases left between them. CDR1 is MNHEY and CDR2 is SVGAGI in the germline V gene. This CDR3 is CASSYNGGDYGYTF. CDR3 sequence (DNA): TGTGCCAGCAGTTACAACGGGGGCGACTATGGCTACACCTTC.

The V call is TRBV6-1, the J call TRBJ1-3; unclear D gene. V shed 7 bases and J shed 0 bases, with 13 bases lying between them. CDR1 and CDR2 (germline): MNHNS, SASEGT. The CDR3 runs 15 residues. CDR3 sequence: CASMVMRSSGNTIYF. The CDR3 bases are TGTGCCAGCATGGTCATGAGGAGCTCTGGAAACACCATATATTTT.